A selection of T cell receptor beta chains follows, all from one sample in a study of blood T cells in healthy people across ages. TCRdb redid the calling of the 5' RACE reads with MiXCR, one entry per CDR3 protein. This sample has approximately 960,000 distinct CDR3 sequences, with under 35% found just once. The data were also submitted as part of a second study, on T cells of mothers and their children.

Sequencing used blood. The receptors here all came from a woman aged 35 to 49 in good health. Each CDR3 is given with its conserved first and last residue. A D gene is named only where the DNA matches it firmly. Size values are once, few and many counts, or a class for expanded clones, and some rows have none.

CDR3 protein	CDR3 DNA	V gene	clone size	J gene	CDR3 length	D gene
CSARDKVGQSYEQYF	TGCAGTGCTAGAGATAAGGTTGGACAGAGCTACGAGCAGTACTTC	TRBV20-1	many	TRBJ2-7	15	NA
CASSRQGSLNEQYF	TGTGCCAGCAGCCGACAGGGAAGTCTGAACGAGCAGTACTTC	TRBV12-3/TRBV12-4	many	TRBJ2-7	14	TRBD1
CASSDRINGYTF	TGTGCCAGCAGTGACCGGATTAATGGCTACACCTTC	TRBV28	few	TRBJ1-2	12	NA
CSVRRGGGTDTQYF	TGCAGCGTGCGCCGCGGGGGAGGCACAGATACGCAGTATTTT	TRBV29-1	many	TRBJ2-3	14	TRBD2
CASSLPYRGKNTEAFF	TGCGCCAGCAGCTTACCCTACAGGGGGAAGAACACTGAAGCTTTCTTT	TRBV5-1	NA	TRBJ1-1	16	TRBD1
CASSLRGAPNEQFF	TGTGCTAGCAGCTTAAGGGGGGCGCCCAATGAGCAGTTCTTC	TRBV7-7	NA	TRBJ2-1	14	NA
CASSARTGGGYGYTF	TGCGCCAGCAGCGCCCGGACAGGGGGCGGCTATGGCTACACCTTC	TRBV5-1	few	TRBJ1-2	15	TRBD1
CASSRSRGETEAFF	TGTGCCAGCTCCAGGTCCAGGGGTGAAACTGAAGCTTTCTTT	TRBV18	NA	TRBJ1-1	14	NA
CASSDPGTAWGYTF	TGTGCCAGCAGCGACCCCGGGACAGCCTGGGGCTACACCTTC	TRBV2	NA	TRBJ1-2	14	TRBD1
CSAKGGLETDTQYF	TGCAGTGCCAAGGGGGGACTAGAGACAGATACGCAGTATTTT	TRBV20-1	few	TRBJ2-3	14	TRBD2
CASEAGPALHEQYF	TGCGCCAGCGAAGCGGGACCCGCCCTCCACGAGCAGTACTTC	TRBV5-1	many	TRBJ2-7	14	TRBD2
CASSLERLAGETQFF	TGTGCCAGCAGCTTAGAAAGACTAGCGGGGGAGACCCAGTTCTTC	TRBV7-9	NA	TRBJ2-1	15	TRBD2
CASSPPGGPQPQHF	TGTGCCAGCAGCCCCCCAGGGGGGCCTCAGCCCCAGCATTTT	TRBV12-3/TRBV12-4	NA	TRBJ1-5	14	TRBD1
CASSPDGSRSYEQYF	TGCGCCAGCAGCCCAGACGGATCTCGGTCGTACGAGCAGTACTTC	TRBV5-1	few	TRBJ2-7	15	NA
CASSETGVYTEAFF	TGTGCCAGCAGTGAAACAGGAGTGTACACTGAAGCTTTCTTT	TRBV2	NA	TRBJ1-1	14	NA
CASSDSNSYEQYF	TGTGCCAGCTCGGACTCCAACTCCTACGAGCAGTACTTC	TRBV18	few	TRBJ2-7	13	NA
CSARDKRGSPETQYF	TGCAGTGCTAGAGATAAGCGGGGGTCTCCGGAGACCCAGTACTTC	TRBV20-1	few	TRBJ2-5	15	TRBD2
CASRYTGAAGELFF	TGTGCCAGCAGATATACAGGGGCGGCCGGGGAGCTGTTTTTT	TRBV12-3/TRBV12-4	NA	TRBJ2-2	14	TRBD1
CVSSSRYSQGGTEAFF	TGTGTCAGCAGCTCTAGATATAGCCAGGGCGGTACTGAAGCTTTCTTT	TRBV7-8	NA	TRBJ1-1	16	NA
CASSQVPGETQYF	TGTGCCAGCAGCCAAGTTCCGGGTGAGACCCAGTACTTC	TRBV14	few	TRBJ2-5	13	NA
CTSSPGRSERHNEQFF	TGTACCAGCTCCCCCGGGAGGTCTGAGCGGCACAATGAGCAGTTCTTC	TRBV18	NA	TRBJ2-1	16	TRBD2
CASTLSGGSYNEQFF	TGCGCCAGCACCCTGAGCGGGGGCTCCTACAATGAGCAGTTCTTC	TRBV5-1	many	TRBJ2-1	15	TRBD2
CASSLSGADDEQFF	TGTGCCAGCAGCCTAAGCGGGGCCGACGATGAGCAGTTCTTC	TRBV5-4	NA	TRBJ2-1	14	TRBD2